This T cell receptor (beta chain) was sequenced for a study of cytomegalovirus exposure and HLA in healthy donors. The wider study: When 398 donors were genotyped, about 81% of them were found to fall in the Caucasian-associated ancestry cluster.

Study-level findings and limits: Highest at DRB1 and lowest at HLA-C, TCR association rates differed among HLA loci in a later analysis. In an earlier analysis, in approximately 630 donors, most V segments appeared productive either ~87% or ~30% of the time. Association of a missense DCLRE1C variant with TCR beta V- and J-gene trimming was reported in a later analysis.

With respect to this clone: Antigen: not known.

The germline V and J ends were trimmed by 0 bases and 1 base, with 10 bases remaining between them. The CDR3 loop spans 15 amino acids. Germline CDR1 and CDR2: SGHRS and YFSETQ. Amplification used 60 Vbeta primers and 13 Jbeta primers. Only in-frame clones appear in the TCRdb table, and some are missing; sequencing was by immunoSEQ multiplex PCR. The repertoire holds approximately 140,000 clones, approximately 80% seen once, with 8.8% in the top ten. The receptor comes from a woman between 45 and 60 years old in good health and CMV-seropositive. The chain joins TRBV5-1 to TRBJ1-1; D not certain. The sample comprised PBMCs. CDR3 protein: CASSLAPRGNTEAFF. The DNA for the CDR3 is TGCGCCAGCAGCTTGGCCCCTCGGGGGAACACTGAAGCTTTCTTT.